This T cell receptor (beta chain) was found in a study of T-cell memory formation after mild COVID-19. With regard to this clonotype: Antigen: not known.

Study-wide results and caveats: Clones that got smaller from day 15 to 85 had even CD4/CD8, while clones growing later tipped toward CD4+. A subset of responding clones appeared in pre-infection memory, suggesting cross-reactive memory joined.

The CDR3 consists of 15 residues. Germline V gives CDR1 SGDLS, CDR2 YYNGEE. V was clipped by 0 bases and J by 6 bases, with 16 bases between them. In TCRdb, the 5' RACE reads were re-called with MiXCR into one record per CDR3 protein. The sample carries some 120,000 distinct CDR3 sequences, roughly 15% recorded once. This TCR was sampled from an adult woman who had mild COVID-19 (a few samples of this study predate the infection). Cell type and time point are not known. Sequencing was carried out using PBMCs or a T cell subset sorted from them (not recorded which). V and J are TRBV9 and TRBJ2-7; D is unclear. The CDR3, as DNA: TGTGCCAGCAGCGTAGCCGGACGTCACCCGTCCGAGCAGTACTTC. Its protein is CASSVAGRHPSEQYF.